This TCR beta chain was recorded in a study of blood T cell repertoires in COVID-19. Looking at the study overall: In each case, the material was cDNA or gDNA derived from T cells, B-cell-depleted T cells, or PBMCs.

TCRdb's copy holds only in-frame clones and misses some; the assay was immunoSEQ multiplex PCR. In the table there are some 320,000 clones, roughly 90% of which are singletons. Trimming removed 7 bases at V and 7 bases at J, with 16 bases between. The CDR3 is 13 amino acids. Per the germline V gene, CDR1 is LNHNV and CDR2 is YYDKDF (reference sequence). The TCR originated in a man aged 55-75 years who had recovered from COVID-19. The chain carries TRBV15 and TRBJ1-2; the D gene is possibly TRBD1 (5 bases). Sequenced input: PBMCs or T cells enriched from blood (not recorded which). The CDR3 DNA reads TGTGCCACCAACCCAGGGTCTGCAAGTGGCTACACCTTC. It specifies CATNPGSASGYTF.